This paragraph covers one T cell receptor (beta chain) sequence. Antigen specificity is unknown. Libraries were prepared by immunoSEQ multiplex PCR; TCRdb keeps only in-frame clonotypes and omits some of them. Of some 150,000 clones in the sample, about 90% are singletons; the top ten hold around 3.8%. The sample originates from a study of T cell responses to AZD1222 COVID-19 vaccine. Study observations and caveats: Rises in breadth and depth of Spike-specific TCRs came after two AZD1222 doses. Scientists sampled the repertoires only once the peak T cell response had passed. Nearly half of spike-specific TCRs reportedly go after variant regions that carry no mutations. Spike was spanned by vaccine-associated CD4 TCRs, which were dominant at 160-218 and 743-854.

Germline CDR1 SQVTM, CDR2 ANQGSEA. V shed 7 bases, J shed 1 base, and the junction held 6 bases outside the gene matches. The CDR3 is made up of 13 amino acids. This rearrangement joins TRBV29-1 to TRBJ2-7; TRBD1 matches 8 bases. Sequenced here: peripheral blood, sampled on day 0 of AZD1222 vaccination. This clonotype originated in an adult in good health. CDR3 in DNA: TGCAGCGGGGGGACAGGTCCATCCTACGAGCAGTACTTC. As protein: CSGGTGPSYEQYF.